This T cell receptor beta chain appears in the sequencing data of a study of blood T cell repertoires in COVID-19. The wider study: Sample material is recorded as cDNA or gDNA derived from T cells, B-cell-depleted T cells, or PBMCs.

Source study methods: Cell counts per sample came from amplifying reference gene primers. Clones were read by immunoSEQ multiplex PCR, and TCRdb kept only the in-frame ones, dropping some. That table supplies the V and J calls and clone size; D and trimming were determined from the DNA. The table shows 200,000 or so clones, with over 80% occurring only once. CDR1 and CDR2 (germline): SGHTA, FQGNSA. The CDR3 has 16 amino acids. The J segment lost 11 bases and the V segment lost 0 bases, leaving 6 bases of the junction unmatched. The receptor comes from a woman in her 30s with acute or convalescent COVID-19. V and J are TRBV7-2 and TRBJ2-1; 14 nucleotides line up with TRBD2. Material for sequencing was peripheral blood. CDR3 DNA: TGTGCCAGCAGCTTAGCGCTGGGACTAGCGGGAGAGCAGCAGTTCTTC. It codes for CASSLALGLAGEQQFF.